Below are 21 T cell receptor beta chains sequenced from a single sample in a study of regulatory T cells in long-lasting Graves disease. The time point was: newly diagnosed GD, antithyroid drugs for less than 3 months. PBMC RNA was the source of the TCR library. Both iRepertoire HTBI primers and Arm-PCR of CDR3 regions were used to build the TCR beta libraries. TCRdb redid the calling of the multiplex PCR reads with MiXCR, one entry per CDR3 protein. Seen here are some 230,000 distinct CDR3 sequences, approximately 20% observed once, and the top ten hold 22%. Sequenced material: peripheral blood mononuclear cells (PBMCs), taken at new diagnosis, from a patient treated with antithyroid drugs. Receptors originate from a female donor with Graves disease.

This clonotype appeared many times. V usage is TRBV6-1 and J usage is TRBJ1-1; TRBD1 agrees at 7 bases. The junction had 9 bases not matched to a gene; V was cut back by 7 bases and J by 4 bases. The CDR3 is made up of 14 amino acids. CDR1 is MNHNS, CDR2 SASEGT, per germline. CDR3 sequence: CASTPGGEGTEAFF. In DNA form, the CDR3 reads TGTGCCAGCACTCCAGGGGGGGAGGGCACTGAAGCTTTCTTT.

This clonotype was counted ten times or more. V is TRBV12-3 or TRBV12-4 and J is TRBJ2-7; the match to TRBD1 covers 10 bases. The V gene end was trimmed by 4 bases and the J gene end by 4 bases; junction bases not matched to a gene: 7. This CDR3 region has 15 residues. This CDR3 reads CASSSGQGEGYEQYF. The CDR3 DNA follows: TGTGCCAGCAGTTCCGGACAGGGGGAAGGTTACGAGCAGTACTTC.

This clonotype was seen many times. A much larger clone sits a single nucleotide away, making a read error possible. In nucleotides, the CDR3 is TGTGCCAGCATGAACCCCGCGGGTTTATCCTACGGGCAGTACTTC. This sequence encodes CASMNPAGLSYGQYF. V and J are TRBV2 and TRBJ2-7; D perhaps matches TRBD2 (5 bases). The CDR3 is 15 residues long. Germline V gene sequence: CDR1 SNHLY, CDR2 FYNNEI.

This clonotype was counted at least ten times. The V and J genes are TRBV6-5 and TRBJ1-3; D remains unclear. The germline V and J ends were trimmed by 0 bases and 4 bases, with 13 bases remaining between them. This CDR3 has 16 amino acids. Per the germline V gene, CDR1 is MNHEY and CDR2 is SVGAGI. Here the CDR3 DNA reads TGTGCCAGCAGTTACTCGAAGTGGGATTCGGGAAACACCATATATTTT. This codes for CASSYSKWDSGNTIYF.

Ten or more counts support this clonotype. The chain has TRBV30 and TRBJ2-5; D is undetermined. The CDR3 length is 12 residues. The V end lost 1 base, the J end lost 5 bases, and 8 bases lay between the germline ends. Germline loops: CDR1 GTSNPN, CDR2 SVGIG (reference sequence). The CDR3 sequence: CAWSETLETQYF. DNA of the CDR3: TGTGCCTGGAGTGAAACCCTGGAGACCCAGTACTTC.

The chain is built from TRBV20-1 and TRBJ2-4, with TRBD2 matching 7 bases. The CDR3 consists of 15 residues. The trim removed 6 bases at V and 0 bases at J, leaving 8 bases unmatched. From germline, CDR1 is DFQATT and CDR2 SNEGSKA (reference sequence). The chain's CDR3 is CSASRAGEAKNIQYF. The CDR3 DNA reads TGCAGTGCCTCCCGGGCGGGAGAAGCCAAAAACATTCAGTACTTC.

The chain employs TRBV19 and TRBJ2-1; TRBD2 matches at 10 bases. The trim removed 5 bases at V and 8 bases at J, leaving 6 bases unmatched. The CDR3 is made up of 14 amino acids. The germline V gene encodes CDR1 LNHDA and CDR2 SQIVND (reference sequence). CDR3 region: CASSRLAGAHEQFF. The DNA of the CDR3 is TGTGCCAGTAGTCGGCTAGCGGGAGCCCATGAGCAGTTCTTC.

This chain joins TRBV7-2 and TRBJ1-4; TRBD1 is a possible D gene (6 bases). The CDR3 runs to 18 residues. The germline V and J ends were trimmed by 5 bases and 1 base, with 20 bases remaining between them. Germline CDR1 and CDR2: SGHTA and FQGNSA. The CDR3 is CASSKPGSQGITNEKLFF. The CDR3 DNA reads TGTGCCAGCAGCAAACCTGGAAGCCAGGGGATAACTAATGAAAAACTGTTTTTT.

This clonotype was counted ten times or more. V is TRBV24-1 and J is TRBJ2-2, with D perhaps matching TRBD1 (6 bases). Germline CDR1 and CDR2: KGHDR and SFDVKD. Trimming took off 2 bases at V and 3 bases at J, with 9 bases between the two ends. The CDR3 is made up of 15 amino acids. CDR3 protein: CATSDSGAHTGELFF. The DNA of the CDR3 is TGTGCCACCAGTGATTCAGGGGCGCACACCGGGGAGCTGTTTTTT.

This clonotype came up many times. The rearrangement joins TRBV30 to TRBJ2-1; a weak D match, TRBD2 (5 bases). Trimming took 2 bases from V and 3 from J, leaving 11 bases between them. The CDR3 length is 14 residues. CDR1 GTSNPN and CDR2 SVGIG come from the germline V gene (reference sequence). The CDR3 loop is CAWSNGLLYNEQFF. The CDR3 DNA reads as TGTGCCTGGAGTAATGGACTGCTCTACAATGAGCAGTTCTTC.

CDR3 protein: CASSHRGIIAEAFF. As DNA, the CDR3 is TGTGCCAGCAGCCACAGGGGGATTATCGCTGAAGCTTTCTTT. The V gene is TRBV12-3 or TRBV12-4, the J gene TRBJ1-1; 8 bases agree with TRBD1. The CDR3 is 14 residues long. Trimming at V came to 6 bases and at J to 6 bases, leaving 9 bases not matched to a gene.

This clonotype was found many times. CDR3 sequence: CASSLDSVQASPLHF. Here the CDR3 DNA reads TGTGCCAGCAGCTTAGATTCGGTTCAGGCGTCACCCCTCCACTTT. J is TRBJ1-6 and V is TRBV7-9; D uncertain. This CDR3 comprises 15 residues. V was shortened by 1 base and J by 10 bases, with 14 bases between the two germline ends. Germline V gives CDR1 SEHNR, CDR2 FQNEAQ (reference sequence).

The table lists this clonotype with many counts. V and J are TRBV15 and TRBJ2-1; D remains unclear. V was trimmed by 0 bases and J by 6 bases, leaving 9 bases between them. Looked up from germline, CDR1 is LNHNV and CDR2 is YYDKDF (reference sequence). This CDR3 spans 14 amino acids. The CDR3 DNA reads TGTGCCACCAGCAGAGAGATAGTTACCAATGAGCAGTTCTTC. Translating it yields CATSREIVTNEQFF.

In this sample, this clonotype turned up many times. The chain carries TRBV28 and TRBJ1-1; D is unclear. This CDR3 comprises 14 residues. Trimming stripped 8 bases from V and 8 bases from J, with 21 bases between. Germline lookup yields CDR1 MDHEN and CDR2 SYDVKM. The CDR3 bases are TGTGCCAGCGCCCCATCCAGCAGGAGAAACGAAGCTTTCTTT. Translating gives CASAPSSRRNEAFF.

There are many counts of this clonotype. This chain joins TRBV28 and TRBJ1-3; no reliable D call. The germline gives CDR1 MDHEN, CDR2 SYDVKM. The CDR3 loop spans 15 amino acids. V was cut by 5 bases and J by 4 bases, with 15 bases left in between. The CDR3 reads CASSPAGEPGNTIYF. In DNA form, the CDR3 reads TGTGCCAGCAGTCCCGCTGGGGAGCCGGGAAACACCATATATTTT.

The table lists this clonotype with many counts. The rearrangement joins TRBV13 to TRBJ1-6; D is unclear. V lost 6 bases, J lost 7 bases, and 10 bases lay in between. This CDR3 spans 13 amino acids. Germline CDR1 reads PRHDT; CDR2 reads FYEKMQ (reference sequence). The CDR3 sequence: CASSGGPNSPLHF. In DNA, the CDR3 is TGTGCCAGCAGTGGAGGCCCGAATTCACCCCTCCACTTT.

The chain employs TRBV20-1 and TRBJ2-1; TRBD2 aligns across 9 bases. J gave up 8 bases and V 0 bases, and 11 bases lay outside the gene matches. Germline CDR1 reads DFQATT; CDR2 reads SNEGSKA (reference sequence). The CDR3 covers 16 residues. This CDR3 reads CSARDLRREGVYEQFF. Here the CDR3 DNA reads TGCAGTGCTAGAGATCTCCGGCGGGAGGGGGTATATGAGCAGTTCTTC.

For this clonotype: Being one base from a much bigger clone, this may be a read error. The genes are TRBV13 and TRBJ1-1, with 8 bases that match TRBD1. The CDR3 has 16 amino acids. Germline assignment: CDR1 PRHDT and CDR2 FYEKMQ (reference sequence). Trimming removed 4 bases from V and 4 bases from J; junction bases left unmatched: 11. The CDR3: CASSSNDRDRSTEAFF. CDR3 DNA: TGTGCCAGCAGCTCAAATGACCGGGACAGGAGCACTGAAGCTTTCTTT.

This chain links TRBV4-3 with TRBJ2-2, with 11 positions matching TRBD2. This CDR3 is 17 amino acids long. Germline CDR1 is LGHNA and CDR2 is YSLEER. V lost 2 bases, J lost 4 bases, and 6 bases stayed unmatched. CDR3 in amino acids: CASSQQTSGMGTGELFF. The CDR3 bases are TGCGCCAGCAGCCAACAGACTAGCGGGATGGGCACCGGGGAGCTGTTTTTT.

The rearrangement joins TRBV10-2 to TRBJ2-5; TRBD2 might be the D (6 bases). There are 15 residues in the CDR3. The germline CDR1 and CDR2 sequences are WSHSY and SAAADI. Trimming shortened V by 2 bases and J by 4 bases, and 14 bases separated the two germline ends. The CDR3 region is CASSEGPGVLETQYF. CDR3 sequence (DNA): TGCGCCAGCAGTGAGGGACCGGGGGTCTTAGAGACCCAGTACTTC.

In its sample, this clonotype was seen many times. The rearrangement uses TRBV7-9 and TRBJ1-1; D is ambiguous. This CDR3 spans 15 amino acids. V dropped 2 bases and J dropped 4 bases, with 14 bases sitting between them. Germline V gene lookup returns CDR1 SEHNR and CDR2 FQNEAQ (reference sequence). This CDR3 reads CASSLRPGDGTEAFF. The CDR3 DNA follows: TGTGCCAGCAGCTTACGTCCGGGAGATGGCACTGAAGCTTTCTTT.